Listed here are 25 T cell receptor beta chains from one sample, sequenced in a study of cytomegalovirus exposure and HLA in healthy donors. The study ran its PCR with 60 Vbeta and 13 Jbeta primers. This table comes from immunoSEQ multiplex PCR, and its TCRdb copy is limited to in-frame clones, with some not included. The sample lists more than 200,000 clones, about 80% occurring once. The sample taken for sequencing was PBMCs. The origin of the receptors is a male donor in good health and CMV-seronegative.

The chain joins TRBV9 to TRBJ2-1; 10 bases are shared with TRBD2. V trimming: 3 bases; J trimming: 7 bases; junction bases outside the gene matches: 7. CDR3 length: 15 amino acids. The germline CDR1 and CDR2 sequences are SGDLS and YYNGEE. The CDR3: CASSASGRAGNEQFF. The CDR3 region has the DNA TGTGCCAGCAGCGCGAGCGGGAGGGCGGGTAATGAGCAGTTCTTC. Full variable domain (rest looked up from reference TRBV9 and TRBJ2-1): DSGVTQTPKHLITATGQRVTLRCSPRSGDLSVYWYQQSLDQGLQFLIQYYNGEERAKGNILERFSAQQFPDLHSELNLSSLELGDSALYFCASSASGRAGNEQFFGPGTRLTVL.

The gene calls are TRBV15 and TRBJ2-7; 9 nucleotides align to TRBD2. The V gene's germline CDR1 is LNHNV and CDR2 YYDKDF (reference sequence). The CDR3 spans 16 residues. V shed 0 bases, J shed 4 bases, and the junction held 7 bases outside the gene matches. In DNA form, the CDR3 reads TGTGCCACCAGCAGAGAGGCCTTGGGACTAGCATACGAGCAGTACTTC. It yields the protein CATSREALGLAYEQYF.

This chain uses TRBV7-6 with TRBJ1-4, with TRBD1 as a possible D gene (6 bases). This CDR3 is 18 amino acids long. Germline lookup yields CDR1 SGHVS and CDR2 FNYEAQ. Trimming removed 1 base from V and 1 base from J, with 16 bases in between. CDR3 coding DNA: TGTGCCAGCAGCTTAGAGGAGACAGGTCCCGTAACTAATGAAAAACTGTTTTTT. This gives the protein CASSLEETGPVTNEKLFF.

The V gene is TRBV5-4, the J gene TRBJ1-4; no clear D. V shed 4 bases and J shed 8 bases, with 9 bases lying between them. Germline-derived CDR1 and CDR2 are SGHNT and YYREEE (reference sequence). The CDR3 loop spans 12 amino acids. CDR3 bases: TGTGCCAGCAGCCGCGGAGGGGAAAAACTGTTTTTT. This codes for CASSRGGEKLFF. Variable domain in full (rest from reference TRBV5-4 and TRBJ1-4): ETGVTQSPTHLIKTRGQQVTLRCSSQSGHNTVSWYQQALGQGPQFIFQYYREEENGRGNFPPRFSGLQFPNYSSELNVNALELDDSALYLCASSRGGEKLFFGSGTQLSVL.

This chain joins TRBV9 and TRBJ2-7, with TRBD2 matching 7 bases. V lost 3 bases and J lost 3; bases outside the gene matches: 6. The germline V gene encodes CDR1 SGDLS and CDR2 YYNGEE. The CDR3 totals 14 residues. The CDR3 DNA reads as TGTGCCAGCAGCGCTCGCGCTAGCGGCTACGAGCAGTACTTC. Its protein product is CASSARASGYEQYF.

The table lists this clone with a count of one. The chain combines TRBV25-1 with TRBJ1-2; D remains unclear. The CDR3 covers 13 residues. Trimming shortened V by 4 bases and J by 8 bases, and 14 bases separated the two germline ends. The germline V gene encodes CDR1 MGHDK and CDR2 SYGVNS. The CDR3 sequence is CASSARTMWGYTF. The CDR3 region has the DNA TGTGCCAGCAGTGCGAGGACTATGTGGGGCTACACCTTC.

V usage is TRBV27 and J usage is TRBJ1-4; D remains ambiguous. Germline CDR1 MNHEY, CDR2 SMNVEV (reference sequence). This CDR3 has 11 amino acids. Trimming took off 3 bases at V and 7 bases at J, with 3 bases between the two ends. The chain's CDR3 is CASSFGEKLFF. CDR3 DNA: TGTGCCAGCAGTTTCGGTGAAAAACTGTTTTTT.

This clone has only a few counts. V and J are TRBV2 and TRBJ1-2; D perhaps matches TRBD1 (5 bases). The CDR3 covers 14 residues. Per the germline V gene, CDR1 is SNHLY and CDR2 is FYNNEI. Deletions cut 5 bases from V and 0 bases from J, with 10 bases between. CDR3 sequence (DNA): TGTGCCAGCAGTAATCAGGGTTCTAACTATGGCTACACCTTC. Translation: CASSNQGSNYGYTF.

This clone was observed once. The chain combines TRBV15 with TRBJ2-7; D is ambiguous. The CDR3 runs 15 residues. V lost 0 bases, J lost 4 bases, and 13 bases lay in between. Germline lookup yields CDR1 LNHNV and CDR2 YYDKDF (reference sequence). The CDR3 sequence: CATSRDPGLGYEQYF. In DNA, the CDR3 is TGTGCCACCAGCAGAGATCCAGGTTTAGGTTACGAGCAGTACTTC.

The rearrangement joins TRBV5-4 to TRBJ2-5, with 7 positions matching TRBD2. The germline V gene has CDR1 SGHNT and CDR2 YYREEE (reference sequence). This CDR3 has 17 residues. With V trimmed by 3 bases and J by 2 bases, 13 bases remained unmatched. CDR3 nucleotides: TGTGCCAGCAGCTCACCTGGGGACTACACCTTACAAGAGACCCAGTACTTC. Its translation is CASSSPGDYTLQETQYF.

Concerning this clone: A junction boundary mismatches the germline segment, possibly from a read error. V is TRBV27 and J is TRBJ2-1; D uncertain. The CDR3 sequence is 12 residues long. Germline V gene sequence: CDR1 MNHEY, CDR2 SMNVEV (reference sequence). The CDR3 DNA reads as TGTGCTAGCAGCCTAATCGGGAATGAGCAGTTCTTC. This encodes CASSLIGNEQFF.

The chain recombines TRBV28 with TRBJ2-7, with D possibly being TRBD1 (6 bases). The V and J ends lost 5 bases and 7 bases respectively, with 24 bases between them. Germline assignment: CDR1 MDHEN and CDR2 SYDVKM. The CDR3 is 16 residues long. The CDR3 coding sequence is TGTGCCAGCAGTCTGAATAGGGACACAATGTACGTTGAGCAGTACTTC. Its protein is CASSLNRDTMYVEQYF.

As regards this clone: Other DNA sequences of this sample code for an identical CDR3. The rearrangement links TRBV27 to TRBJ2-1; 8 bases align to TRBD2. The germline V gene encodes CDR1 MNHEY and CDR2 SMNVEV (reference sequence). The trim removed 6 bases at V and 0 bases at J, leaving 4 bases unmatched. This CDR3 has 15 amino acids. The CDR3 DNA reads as TGTGCCAGCAGCTTAGCGGGGAGCTCCTACAATGAGCAGTTCTTC. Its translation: CASSLAGSSYNEQFF.

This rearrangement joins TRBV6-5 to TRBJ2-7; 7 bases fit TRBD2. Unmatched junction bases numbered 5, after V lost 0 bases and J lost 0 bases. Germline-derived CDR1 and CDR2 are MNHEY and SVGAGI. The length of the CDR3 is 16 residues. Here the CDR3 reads CASSYSGLAVSYEQYF. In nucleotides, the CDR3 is TGTGCCAGCAGTTACTCGGGGCTAGCGGTCTCCTACGAGCAGTACTTC.

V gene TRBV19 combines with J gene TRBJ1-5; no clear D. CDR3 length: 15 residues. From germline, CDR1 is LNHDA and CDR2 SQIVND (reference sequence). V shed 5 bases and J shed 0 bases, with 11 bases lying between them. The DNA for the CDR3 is TGTGCCAGTAGTGACACAGTTCTTAGCAATCAGCCCCAGCATTTT. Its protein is CASSDTVLSNQPQHF.

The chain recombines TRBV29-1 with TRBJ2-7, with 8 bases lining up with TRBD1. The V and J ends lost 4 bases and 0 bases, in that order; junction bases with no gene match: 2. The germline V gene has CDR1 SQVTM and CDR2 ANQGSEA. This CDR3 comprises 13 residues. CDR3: CSVGTGSSYEQYF. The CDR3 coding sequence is TGCAGCGTTGGGACAGGGAGCTCCTACGAGCAGTACTTC.

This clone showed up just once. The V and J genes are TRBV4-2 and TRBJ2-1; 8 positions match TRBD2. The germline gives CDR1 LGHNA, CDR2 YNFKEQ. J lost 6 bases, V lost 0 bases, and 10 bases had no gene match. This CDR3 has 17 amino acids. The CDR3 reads CASSQELGGRMANEQFF. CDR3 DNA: TGTGCCAGCAGCCAAGAGCTAGGCGGGAGGATGGCCAATGAGCAGTTCTTC.

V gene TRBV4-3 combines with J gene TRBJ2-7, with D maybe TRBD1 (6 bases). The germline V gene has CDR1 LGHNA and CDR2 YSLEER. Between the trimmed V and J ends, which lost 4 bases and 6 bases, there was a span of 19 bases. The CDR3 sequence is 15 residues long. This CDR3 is CASSPTPGQGPEQYF. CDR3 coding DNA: TGCGCCAGCAGCCCCACCCCGGGGCAGGGGCCCGAGCAGTACTTC.

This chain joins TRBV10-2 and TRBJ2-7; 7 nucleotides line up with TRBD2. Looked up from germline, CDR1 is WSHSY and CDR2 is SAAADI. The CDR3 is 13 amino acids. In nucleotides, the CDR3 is TGCGGGGCGGGGGACGGACGATCCTACGAGCAGTACTTC. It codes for CGAGDGRSYEQYF.

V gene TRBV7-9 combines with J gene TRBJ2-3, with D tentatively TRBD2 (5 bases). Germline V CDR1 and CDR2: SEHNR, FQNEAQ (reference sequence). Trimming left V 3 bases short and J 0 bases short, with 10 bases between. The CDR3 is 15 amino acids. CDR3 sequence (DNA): TGTGCCAGCAGCTTGCGGCGGGCTAGCACAGATACGCAGTATTTT. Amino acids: CASSLRRASTDTQYF.

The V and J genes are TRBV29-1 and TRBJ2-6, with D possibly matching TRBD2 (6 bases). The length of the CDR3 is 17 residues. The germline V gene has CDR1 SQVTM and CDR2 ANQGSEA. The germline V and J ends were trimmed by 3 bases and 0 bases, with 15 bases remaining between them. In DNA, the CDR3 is TGCAGCGTTGATGAGGGCCGGGACTTCTCTGGGGCCAACGTCCTGACTTTC. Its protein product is CSVDEGRDFSGANVLTF.

The CDR3 nucleotides are TGTGCCAGTAACATTGGGACAGTTCCTAGCACTGAAGCTTTCTTT. Encoded protein: CASNIGTVPSTEAFF. The chain recombines TRBV19 with TRBJ1-1; 7 bases line up with TRBD1. The CDR3 extends over 15 amino acids. CDR1 is LNHDA and CDR2 is SQIVND in the germline V gene (reference sequence). V lost 7 bases, J lost 4 bases, and 12 bases stayed unmatched.

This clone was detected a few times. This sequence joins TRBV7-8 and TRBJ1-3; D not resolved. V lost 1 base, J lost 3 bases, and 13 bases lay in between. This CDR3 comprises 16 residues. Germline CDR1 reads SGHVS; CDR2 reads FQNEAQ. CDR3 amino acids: CASSLGGAGGGNTIYF. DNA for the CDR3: TGTGCCAGCAGCTTAGGGGGTGCGGGAGGTGGAAACACCATATATTTT.

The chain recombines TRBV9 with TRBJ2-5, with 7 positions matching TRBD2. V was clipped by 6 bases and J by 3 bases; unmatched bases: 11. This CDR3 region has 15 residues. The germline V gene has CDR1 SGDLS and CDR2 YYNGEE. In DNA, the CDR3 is TGTGCCAGCACACGTAGCGGGCAGGCGGAAGAGACCCAGTACTTC. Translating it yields CASTRSGQAEETQYF.

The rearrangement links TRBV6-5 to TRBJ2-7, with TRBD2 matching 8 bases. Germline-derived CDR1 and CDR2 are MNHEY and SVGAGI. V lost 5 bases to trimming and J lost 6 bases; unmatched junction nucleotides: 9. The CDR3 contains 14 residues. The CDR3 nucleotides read TGTGCCAGCAGTCCCGGGACTAGAGGGGGCGAGCAGTACTTC. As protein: CASSPGTRGGEQYF.